A selection of T cell receptor beta chains follows, all from one sample in a study of memory B cells and T cells in multiple sclerosis. These TCRs' antigens remain unknown. Profiling relied on immunoSEQ multiplex PCR, and the TCRdb table lists in-frame clones only, not all of them. The sample has 32,000 or so clones, roughly 83% seen once. What was sequenced was PBMCs from blood kept in culture. These receptors were obtained from a human donor with multiple sclerosis. CDR3s leave out the opening cysteine and the closing phenylalanine or tryptophan. Fields, in order: V gene, CDR3 length, D gene, clone size, CDR3 protein. D genes are given only for firm matches. Some rows mark clone size as missing; the rest say once, few, many or name a class of expanded clone.

TRBV28 13 - - ASSLPSGARGEQY
TRBV14 17 - - ASSQDTWDSQEGTGELF
TRBV6-5 14 TRBD1 - ASSYVGTGGHNEQF
TRBV11-3 13 TRBD2 once ASSALAGEGETQY
TRBV28 12 TRBD1 - ASRTTGGDTEAF
TRBV7-8 12 - - ASSLRGPSYEQY
TRBV19 10 - few ATSYSNQPQH
TRBV11-2 16 - - ASSLGGSRYATNEKLF
TRBV6-5 13 - - ASSYSRVSQETQY
TRBV30 9 - few AWRKMYEQF
TRBV7-8 12 - once ASTILGNTGELF
TRBV5-1 12 - - ASSSRSSSYEQY
TRBV10-1 12 - - ASSDGGKGNEQY
TRBV7-8 13 TRBD2 - ASRGGLGNTGELF
TRBV18 11 - - ASSPRSGLGYT
TRBV2 12 - - ASSELGLGEKLF
TRBV7-9 14 - - ASSFIRDKNGNEQF
TRBV9 14 - - ASSAYRDRLNSPLH
TRBV2 12 - - AGSKDSPRAPQH
TRBV5-1 14 TRBD2 - ASSSSGGNVQETQY
TRBV7-8 11 - - ASIGHYGNEQF
TRBV7-6 13 TRBD1 - ASSSGTGKSYEQY
TRBV7-9 13 - - ASSLGGHNYNEQF
TRBV9 12 TRBD1 - ASSARQGSYEQY
TRBV29-1 9 - - SVEDLNTQY
TRBV6-5 10 TRBD1 - ASSRDRREAF
TRBV19 12 - once ASSFGRGNQPQH
TRBV9 12 - - ASSVGNGPYEQY
TRBV5-4 12 - - ASSRWGAGQPQH
TRBV7-2 13 - - ASSLDGTGQETQY
TRBV18 14 TRBD1 - ASSPLGQGANQPQH
TRBV5-6 11 - once AAKRRSTDTQY
TRBV10-1 12 TRBD1 - ASSEGQGPYEQY
TRBV7-9 12 - - ASSLQGLADTQY
TRBV6-5 13 - - ASSYSGGPTDTQY
TRBV18 15 - - ASSTSLSGANTGELF
TRBV29-1 11 - - SVLMDSYNEQF
TRBV4-1 12 - - ASSQDRWAYEQY
TRBV11-2 9 - - ASSNRDEQF
TRBV6-6 13 - - ASSYSNLGGETQY